This record covers a single T cell receptor beta chain. This clonotype has only a few counts. This receptor's antigen is unknown. No much larger clone exists at a distance of one base, and base qualities are not known. The germline V gene encodes CDR1 SGHAT and CDR2 FQNNGV. From the cysteine up to the phenylalanine, the CDR3 has a length of 14 residues. This entry keeps only the CDR3 DNA: 42 bases, framed from base 1. V is cut by 1 base and J by 6 bases, and the space between the germline ends is 10 bases. Only healthy Caucasian donors were included. Three pairs of female monozygotic twins, all aged about 18 to 30 years, made up the twin cohort. Positive isolation kits from Invitrogen were used to isolate the CD4+ and CD8+ T cell populations. The library relied on 5' RACE. Sequenced on an Illumina HiSeq 2000. A universal primer binding site was added through template switching, and the final cDNA carried a unique molecular identifier so that TCR cDNA molecules could be counted accurately. Specific primers in the conserved constant-segment region were used to synthesize first-strand cDNA for the TCR alpha and beta chains. To control for contamination, every cDNA library was double barcoded, receiving both a SMART-Mk sample barcode and Illumina barcodes. Two successive PCR steps introduced TruSeq adapter sequences along with Illumina sample barcodes. The Illumina HiSeq platform was used with custom primers to sequence TCR alpha and beta cDNA libraries. In the paper's pipeline: MiGEC processed the raw reads to extract unique molecular identifiers, while MiXCR was used to determine the CDR3 positions. Recombination models were inferred per individual with the repgenHMM and IGoR tools using an EM algorithm. The analysis of shared clonotypes was done with the tcR package in R, with sharing normalized by the product of cloneset sizes. To study raw recombination without the effects of thymic and clonal selection, out-of-frame nonproductive sequences were analyzed. TCRdb reprocessed the public reads (quality trimming at Q25 with fastp, clone calling with MiXCR) and kept in-frame beta chains. Merged by CDR3 protein, the rows form single entries marked with the most common genes and DNA. The V and J calls follow TCRdb's processing rather than the paper's. The sample table records 300,000 to 400,000 distinct CDR3 sequences; approximately 13% of these occur just once. The leading ten clones occupy roughly 7.8% of the sample.

This sample was included in a study of identical twins (dated by TCRdb to the mid-2010s). For the wider study: To test whether fetal clonotypes persist, this study deep-sequenced TCR alpha and beta repertoires from monozygotic twins, from unrelated adults of various ages, and from cord blood. To rule out contamination, the twin experiments were replicated at different times with different library preparation protocols.

The research as a whole found: Out-of-frame TCR alpha sharing in monozygotic twins was systematically underestimated by recombination models, whereas sharing between unrelated individuals was in agreement with the recombination models. Because the same donors could not be followed over many years, the conclusions relied on cross-sectional statistical analysis. Fewer insertions were carried by abundant cord blood beta clonotypes, a similar but weaker trend appeared in young adult naive repertoires, and no such trend appeared in memory repertoires. A weaker excess of twin sharing was found in beta out-of-frame sequences because the signal-to-noise ratio was lowered by fewer shared sequences. Compared with coincidental sharing between unrelated individuals, an excess of low generation-probability sequences was observed among out-of-frame TCR alpha sequences shared between twins. Invariant T cells such as MAIT and iNKT could partly confound zero-insertion analyses, although diverse VJ usage argued against such confounding for most clonotypes.

These data were likewise used in another study, on yellow fever vaccine responses in identical twins. Per that second paper: According to the authors, the vaccine-induced T cell response in identical twins seemed to be partly convergent and partly specific to each individual. In identical twins, the study followed T cell clones that responded to the vaccine with precision.

This sequence originates from a young woman in good health. The sequence links TRBV11-2 to TRBJ1-5, with the D gene not confidently named. Sequencing was done on a sample of CD8+ T cells sorted from blood. CDR3 region: CASSLGWGTQPQHF. The DNA sequence reads TGTGCCAGCAGCTTAGGGTGGGGTACTCAGCCCCAGCATTTT.